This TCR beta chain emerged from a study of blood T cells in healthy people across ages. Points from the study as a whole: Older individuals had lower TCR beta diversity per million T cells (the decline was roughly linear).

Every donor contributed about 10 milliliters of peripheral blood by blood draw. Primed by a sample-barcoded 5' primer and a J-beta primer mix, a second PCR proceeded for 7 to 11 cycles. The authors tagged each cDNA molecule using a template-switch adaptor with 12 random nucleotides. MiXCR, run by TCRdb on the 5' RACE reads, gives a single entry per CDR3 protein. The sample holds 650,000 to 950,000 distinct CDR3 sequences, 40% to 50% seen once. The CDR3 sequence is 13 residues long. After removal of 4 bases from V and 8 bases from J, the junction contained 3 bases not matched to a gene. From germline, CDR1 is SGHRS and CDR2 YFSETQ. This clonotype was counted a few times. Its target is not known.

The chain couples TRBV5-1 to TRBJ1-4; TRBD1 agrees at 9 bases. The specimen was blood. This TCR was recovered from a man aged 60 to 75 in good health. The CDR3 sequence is CASSNGQGEKLFF. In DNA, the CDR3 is TGCGCCAGCAGCAACGGACAGGGGGAAAAACTGTTTTTT.